A selection of T cell receptor beta chains follows, all from one sample in a study of regulatory T cells in long-lasting Graves disease. Using its own MiXCR run on the multiplex PCR reads, TCRdb lists one record per CDR3 protein. The repertoire holds roughly 610,000 distinct CDR3 sequences, with about 16% as singletons. The sample also formed part of further work on T cells in Graves' hyperthyroidism and ophthalmopathy.

The source was peripheral blood mononuclear cells (PBMCs), collected at new diagnosis, from a patient treated with antithyroid drugs. The receptors come from a young man with Graves disease. The CDR3 runs from the conserved cysteine through the conserved F or W. A D gene is named only where the DNA matches it firmly. Part of the rows lack a size; the others show once, few, many or a class for expanded clones.

CAWRLTSNTGELFF	TGTGCCTGGAGGTTAACGTCAAACACCGGGGAGCTGTTTTTT	TRBJ2-2	TRBV30	.	.
CASSFGTGFVDEQFF	TGTGCCAGCAGTTTCGGGACAGGGTTTGTGGATGAGCAGTTCTTC	TRBJ2-1	TRBV12-3/TRBV12-4	TRBD1	many
CASSLQGPSEKLFF	TGCGCCAGCAGCCTCCAGGGGCCAAGTGAAAAACTGTTTTTT	TRBJ1-4	TRBV5-1	.	few
CASSLAGQGQGYTF	TGCGCCAGCAGCTTGGCGGGACAGGGTCAAGGCTACACCTTC	TRBJ1-2	TRBV5-1	TRBD1	.
CSVSGTLHGYTF	TGCAGTGTAAGCGGGACACTCCATGGCTACACCTTC	TRBJ1-2	TRBV20-1	.	many
CASTWTSGSYEQYF	TGCGCCAGCACCTGGACTAGCGGTTCCTACGAGCAGTACTTC	TRBJ2-7	TRBV5-1	TRBD2	many
CASSDDGYTQFF	TGTGCCAGCAGTGATGATGGGTATACCCAGTTCTTC	TRBJ2-1	TRBV2	.	many
CASSLSDGNYGYTF	TGTGCCAGCAGCTTGTCCGACGGGAACTATGGCTACACCTTC	TRBJ1-2	TRBV5-5	.	few
CASSSTSSGHTGELFF	TGTGCCAGCAGCTCGACGTCTAGCGGTCACACCGGGGAGCTGTTTTTT	TRBJ2-2	TRBV11-2	TRBD2	many
CASSLAGVLGVKNYGYTF	TGTGCCAGCAGCTTAGCCGGGGTGTTAGGGGTTAAGAACTATGGCTACACCTTC	TRBJ1-2	TRBV7-8	.	few
CASSPRGGNEQFF	TGTGCCAGCAGCCCACGAGGGGGGAATGAGCAGTTCTTC	TRBJ2-1	TRBV9	.	few
CASSFWTSGDTQYF	TGTGCCAGCAGCTTTTGGACTAGCGGAGATACGCAGTATTTT	TRBJ2-3	TRBV5-4	TRBD2	.
CASSPKRQGSYEQYF	TGTGCCAGCAGCCCAAAGCGACAGGGCTCCTACGAGCAGTACTTC	TRBJ2-7	TRBV3-1	TRBD1	many
CASSETSGNTIYF	TGTGCCAGCAGTGAGACATCTGGAAACACCATATATTTT	TRBJ1-3	TRBV2	.	few
CASTLGRGRAEAFF	TGTGCCAGCACATTGGGCAGGGGGCGGGCTGAAGCTTTCTTT	TRBJ1-1	TRBV28	TRBD1	.
CASSRRGRTLNEQFF	TGTGCCAGCAGCCGCCGGGGCAGGACATTAAATGAGCAGTTCTTC	TRBJ2-1	TRBV6-1	.	.
CASSLGAGGTYGYTF	TGTGCCAGCAGTTTAGGAGCGGGGGGGACCTATGGCTACACCTTC	TRBJ1-2	TRBV27	.	many
CASSPRLAGGPTEQFF	TGTGCCAGCAGTCCCCGACTAGCGGGAGGACCGACTGAGCAGTTCTTC	TRBJ2-1	TRBV12-3/TRBV12-4	TRBD2	many
CASSQDIGGVLFLDTQYF	TGTGCCAGCAGCCAAGATATTGGGGGCGTCTTGTTTTTAGATACGCAGTATTTT	TRBJ2-3	TRBV3-1	.	.
CATSDSSPVGYTF	TGTGCCACCAGTGATTCCTCTCCGGTAGGCTACACCTTC	TRBJ1-2	TRBV24-1	.	.
CASSSTGPTYGYTF	TGTGCCAGCAGTAGTACCGGGCCGACCTATGGCTACACCTTC	TRBJ1-2	TRBV6-1	.	many
CASSHPGDSNQPQHF	TGTGCCAGCAGCCATCCCGGAGATAGCAATCAGCCCCAGCATTTT	TRBJ1-5	TRBV12-3/TRBV12-4	.	many
CASSLSQLYTEAFF	TGTGCCAGCAGTTTGAGTCAGTTGTACACTGAAGCTTTCTTT	TRBJ1-1	TRBV27	.	many
CASSFDRPYGYTF	TGTGCCAGCAGTTTTGACAGGCCCTATGGCTACACCTTC	TRBJ1-2	TRBV5-5	.	.
CASSLSLTSGTDTQYF	TGTGCCAGCAGTTTATCCCTGACTAGCGGCACAGATACGCAGTATTTT	TRBJ2-3	TRBV28	TRBD2	many
CASSFSGTFYEQYF	TGTGCCAGCAGTTTTAGCGGGACCTTTTACGAGCAGTACTTC	TRBJ2-7	TRBV12-3/TRBV12-4	TRBD2	many
CSVTMNTEAFF	TGCAGCGTCACCATGAACACTGAAGCTTTCTTT	TRBJ1-1	TRBV29-1	.	.
CASRTEGPDTQYF	TGTGCCAGCAGAACGGAGGGTCCAGATACGCAGTATTTT	TRBJ2-3	TRBV6-1	.	.
CASSVPGQAYNEQFF	TGTGCCAGCAGTGTTCCGGGACAGGCTTACAATGAGCAGTTCTTC	TRBJ2-1	TRBV6-2/TRBV6-3	TRBD1	many
CASKERITNQPQHF	TGTGCCAGCAAAGAACGGATTACTAATCAGCCCCAGCATTTT	TRBJ1-5	TRBV28	.	.
CSVLPLDTQYF	TGCAGTGTCTTGCCCCTCGATACGCAGTATTTT	TRBJ2-3	TRBV20-1	.	many
CASSLSGPNTEAFF	TGTGCCAGCAGCTTATCCGGACCGAACACTGAAGCTTTCTTT	TRBJ1-1	TRBV5-1	.	many
CASSRGTSGSLTYEQYF	TGTGCCAGCAGCCGAGGGACTAGCGGGTCTTTAACCTACGAGCAGTACTTC	TRBJ2-7	TRBV7-9	TRBD2	few
CASRRTGGSSSGNTIYF	TGTGCCAGTAGACGGACAGGGGGGTCATCCTCTGGAAACACCATATATTTT	TRBJ1-3	TRBV19	TRBD1	many
CAWSVGGLRGPTSGNTIYF	TGTGCCTGGAGTGTGGGAGGACTACGCGGGCCAACCTCTGGAAACACCATATATTTT	TRBJ1-3	TRBV30	.	few
CAIRGTSDSYEQYF	TGTGCCATCAGAGGGACTAGCGACTCCTACGAGCAGTACTTC	TRBJ2-7	TRBV10-3	TRBD2	many
CASSRSSSGRAIYNEQFF	TGTGCCAGTAGTAGGTCGAGTAGCGGGAGGGCCATCTACAATGAGCAGTTCTTC	TRBJ2-1	TRBV19	TRBD2	few
CASSREYGNTIYF	TGTGCCAGCAGTCGGGAGTATGGAAACACCATATATTTT	TRBJ1-3	TRBV6-1	.	many
CASSLRGGAKDSPLHF	TGTGCCAGCAGCCTAAGGGGGGGGGCAAAAGATTCACCCCTCCACTTT	TRBJ1-6	TRBV9	.	.
CATTTGRYEQYF	TGTGCCACTACGACAGGGCGTTACGAGCAGTACTTC	TRBJ2-7	TRBV2	TRBD1	many
CASMLSGLAKNIQYF	TGTGCCAGCATGTTATCAGGGTTAGCCAAAAACATTCAGTACTTC	TRBJ2-4	TRBV28	.	few
CASREGQTSGRVENIQYF	TGTGCCAGCAGGGAGGGACAGACTAGCGGGAGGGTCGAAAACATTCAGTACTTC	TRBJ2-4	TRBV6-1	TRBD2	many
CASSAGLAGGTYEQYF	TGTGCCAGTAGTGCGGGACTAGCGGGAGGGACCTACGAGCAGTACTTC	TRBJ2-7	TRBV19	TRBD2	many
CASSMEGGRGETQYF	TGTGCCAGTAGTATGGAGGGAGGCCGTGGAGAGACCCAGTACTTC	TRBJ2-5	TRBV19	.	.
CASLDWGRSNTGELFF	TGTGCCAGCCTCGACTGGGGCAGGTCGAACACCGGGGAGCTGTTTTTT	TRBJ2-2	TRBV28	.	few
CASSLGRGVYNEQFF	TGTGCCAGCAGTTTGGGGCGGGGGGTCTACAATGAGCAGTTCTTC	TRBJ2-1	TRBV27	TRBD2	many
CASSLGQGASITGELFF	TGCGCCAGCAGCTTAGGACAGGGGGCATCGATCACCGGGGAGCTGTTTTTT	TRBJ2-2	TRBV5-1	TRBD1	.
CSASSRAETQYF	TGCAGTGCTAGTTCTAGGGCGGAGACCCAGTACTTC	TRBJ2-5	TRBV20-1	.	many